This TCR beta chain was found in a study of T cell responses to AZD1222 COVID-19 vaccine. General observations from the study: Mapped onto spike, vaccine-associated CD4 TCRs spanned it and were dominant at 160-218 and 743-854. White British people made up most donors, females outnumbered males, and clonal diversity was possibly underestimated. An increase in Spike-specific TCR breadth and depth was observed after two AZD1222 doses.

The protocol was immunoSEQ multiplex PCR, while the TCRdb copy is restricted to in-frame clones and leaves out a portion. The sample includes roughly 150,000 clones, roughly 90% seen only once; the top ten take approximately 1.5%. Second-dose groups at about 4 or about 12 weeks were pooled. For this clone: Its target is unknown.

Sequenced here: peripheral blood, sampled 28 days after the second AZD1222 dose. This receptor was taken from an adult who received the AZD1222 COVID-19 vaccine.

Here the CDR3 DNA reads TGTGCCAGCAGTGAAGCCCTACGGGGCTCTGGAAACACCATATATTTT. It yields the protein CASSEALRGSGNTIYF. The chain links TRBV6-1 to TRBJ1-3; no definite D call. V was clipped by 0 bases and J by 0 bases, with 9 bases between them. The CDR3 totals 16 residues. Germline V gene data show CDR1 as MNHNS and CDR2 as SASEGT.